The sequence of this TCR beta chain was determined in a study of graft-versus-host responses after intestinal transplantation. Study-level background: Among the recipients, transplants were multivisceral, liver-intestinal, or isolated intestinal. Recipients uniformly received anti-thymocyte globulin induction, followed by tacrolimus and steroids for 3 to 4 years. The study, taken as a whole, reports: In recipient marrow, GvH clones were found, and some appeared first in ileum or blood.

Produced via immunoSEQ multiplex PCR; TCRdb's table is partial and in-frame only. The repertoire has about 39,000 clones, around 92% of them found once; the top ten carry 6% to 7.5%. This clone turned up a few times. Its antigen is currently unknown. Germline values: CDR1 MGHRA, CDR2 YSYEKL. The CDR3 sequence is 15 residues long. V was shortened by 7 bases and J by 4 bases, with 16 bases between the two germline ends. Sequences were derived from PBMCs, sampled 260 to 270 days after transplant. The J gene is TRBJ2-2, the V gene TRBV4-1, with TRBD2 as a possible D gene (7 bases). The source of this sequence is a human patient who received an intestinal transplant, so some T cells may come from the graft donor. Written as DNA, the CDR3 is TGCGCCAGCAAGGACGGGGGGCTCGTCACCGGGGAGCTGTTTTTT. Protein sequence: CASKDGGLVTGELFF.